What follows are 10 T cell receptor beta chains derived from one specimen sequenced in a study of vaccination and CD4 T cells after COVID-19. Treatment meaning: approximately 10-day PBMC culture with coronavirus spike peptide pools or control peptides (ViraFEST assay). For these receptors, no antigen is known. Cultured CD4+ T cell DNA was sequenced using the Oncomine TCR Beta short-read assay. TCRdb itself ran the PCR reads through MiXCR, one entry per CDR3 protein. The profile shows 17,000 or so distinct CDR3 sequences, 43% of them singletons. The specimen was CD4+ T cells from blood, cultured in vitro, collected before SARS-CoV-2 vaccination. The source is a human donor who had recovered from COVID-19.

The gene calls are TRBV2 and TRBJ1-2, with no clear D. The germline gives CDR1 SNHLY, CDR2 FYNNEI. V was clipped by 7 bases and J by 8 bases, with 17 bases between them. This CDR3 contains 13 residues. Here the CDR3 reads CASIPGRLEGYTF. Written as DNA, the CDR3 is TGTGCCAGCATCCCAGGCAGGCTTGAAGGCTACACCTTC.

The V and J genes are TRBV29-1 and TRBJ2-2, with D unresolved. Trimming removed 2 bases from V and 5 bases from J, with 6 bases in between. The CDR3 covers 12 residues. Germline V gives CDR1 SQVTM, CDR2 ANQGSEA. The CDR3 reads CSVERDTGELFF. The CDR3 DNA reads as TGCAGCGTTGAAAGGGATACCGGGGAGCTGTTTTTT.

The CDR3 loop is CASSLATRGGRRNEQFF. The CDR3 nucleotides read TGTGCCAGCAGCTTAGCAACCAGGGGGGGCCGACGGAATGAGCAGTTCTTC. V is TRBV7-8 and J is TRBJ2-1; tentatively, D is TRBD1 or TRBD2 (7 bases each). Germline CDR1 is SGHVS and CDR2 is FQNEAQ. The CDR3 contains 17 residues. Trimming pared 0 bases from V and 7 bases from J, leaving 19 bases between.

The V call is TRBV9, the J call TRBJ1-2; D ambiguous. V dropped 4 bases and J dropped 3 bases, with 7 bases sitting between them. Germline-derived CDR1 and CDR2 are SGDLS and YYNGEE. This CDR3 is built from 12 residues. This chain's CDR3 is CASSPLDYGYTF. CDR3 coding DNA: TGTGCCAGCAGCCCTCTGGACTATGGCTACACCTTC.

This chain joins TRBV30 and TRBJ2-2; D might be TRBD1 (6 bases). This CDR3 region has 13 residues. CDR1 and CDR2 (germline): GTSNPN, SVGIG (reference sequence). The V and J ends lost 3 bases and 5 bases respectively, with 10 bases between them. The CDR3 coding sequence is TGTGCCTGGAGCTCAGGGGTAACCGGGGAGCTGTTTTTT. This codes for CAWSSGVTGELFF.

The CDR3 nucleotides are TGTGCCAGCAGTCGAAGTACAGATACGCAGTATTTT. It encodes CASSRSTDTQYF. The gene calls are TRBV7-2 and TRBJ2-3, with unresolved D. Trimming stripped 6 bases from V and 3 bases from J, with 7 bases between. Germline V lookup: CDR1 SGHTA, CDR2 FQGNSA. The CDR3 runs 12 residues.

This clonotype has a handful of counts. The rearrangement uses TRBV4-3 and TRBJ1-2; D is possibly TRBD1 (6 bases). V gave up 1 base and J gave up 8 bases, with 17 bases separating them. CDR1 and CDR2 (germline): LGHNA, YSLEER. CDR3 size: 15 residues. The CDR3 DNA follows: TGCGCCAGCAGCCAAGTTCCGTCATACAGGGAGGGCTACACCTTC. Encoded protein: CASSQVPSYREGYTF.

The CDR3 DNA reads TGTGCCAGCACACCGGACAGGGAATACGAGCAGTACTTC. This encodes CASTPDREYEQYF. V gene TRBV2 combines with J gene TRBJ2-7; 8 bases map to TRBD1. Losses at the gene ends were 7 bases for V and 4 bases for J; bases not matched to a gene: 6. The CDR3 is 13 residues long. The germline V gene encodes CDR1 SNHLY and CDR2 FYNNEI.

In this sample, this clonotype turned up a few times. J is TRBJ2-3 and V is TRBV19, with D uncertain. The CDR3 consists of 12 residues. Deletions cut 5 bases from V and 2 bases from J, with 5 bases between. CDR1 and CDR2 (germline): LNHDA, SQIVND (reference sequence). The CDR3 bases are TGTGCCAGTAGTGCCTCCACAGATACGCAGTATTTT. Translating gives CASSASTDTQYF.

This chain uses TRBV6-1 with TRBJ2-3; D perhaps matches TRBD2 (6 bases). CDR1 and CDR2 (germline): MNHNS, SASEGT. V lost 5 bases and J lost 5, with 23 bases in between. CDR3 length equals 17 residues. The CDR3 DNA reads as TGTGCCAGCAGTCCAGCTTTTAGCCCCTCAGCGGGAGATACGCAGTATTTT. It is translated as CASSPAFSPSAGDTQYF.